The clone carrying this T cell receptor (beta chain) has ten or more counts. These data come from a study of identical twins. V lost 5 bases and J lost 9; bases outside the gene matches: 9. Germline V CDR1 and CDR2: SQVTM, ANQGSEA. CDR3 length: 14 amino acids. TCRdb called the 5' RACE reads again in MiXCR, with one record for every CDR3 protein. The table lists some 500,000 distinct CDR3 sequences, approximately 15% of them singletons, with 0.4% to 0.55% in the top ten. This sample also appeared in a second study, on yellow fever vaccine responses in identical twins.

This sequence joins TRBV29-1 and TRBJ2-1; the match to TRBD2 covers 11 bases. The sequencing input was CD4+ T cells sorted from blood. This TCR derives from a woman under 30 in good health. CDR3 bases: TGCAGCGTTCGGGCGCTAGCGGGGGGTGCTGAGCAGTTCTTC. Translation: CSVRALAGGAEQFF.